The present entry profiles one T cell receptor (beta chain) with its context. The antigen it binds to is not known. No much larger clone is present one base from it, and per-base qualities are unavailable. The CDR3 goes from the cysteine to the phenylalanine over 15 residues. The DNA shown is the 45-base CDR3, in frame from base 1. The germline V gene supplies CDR1 SGHNT and CDR2 YENEEA. V loses 8 bases of germline sequence and J loses 0 bases, and the interval between the two ends is 14 bases. TCRbeta CDR3 regions were amplified from genomic DNA by means of the immunoSEQ Assay, a bias-controlled multiplex PCR. In the source study's methods: Nucleated cell counts per sample were estimated from amplification of reference gene primers within the assay. Sequence reads were collapsed and filtered to measure the absolute abundance of every unique TCRbeta CDR3 rearrangement. For each sample, productive Simpson clonality was calculated by taking the square root of Simpson's diversity index across productive rearrangements. TCRdb stores this immuneACCESS table with in-frame sequences only. Part of the clones is absent; in the studies checked, under half of the shortfall reflects unresolved V genes, and no reason is known for the rest. D and trimming were read from the DNA, whereas the V and J calls and clone size are those reported in that table. The sample data list tens of thousands of clones, and approximately 92% of these were observed just once. About 9.1% of the sample goes to the ten largest clones.

Each collaborating institution followed its own protocols to collect whole blood in K2EDTA tubes. For TCRbeta analysis, collaborators shipped samples as frozen whole blood, isolated PBMCs, or DNA extracted from either of those sample types. The sample belongs to a study of blood T cell repertoires in COVID-19 (dated by TCRdb to 2020 to 2022). About the full investigation: Collaborator samples came from the United States, Italy and Spain and covered acute and convalescent phases of COVID-19. The material from the prospective study consisted of cDNA or gDNA derived from T cells, B-cell-depleted T cells, or PBMCs. HLA class I and class II types, where available, came from metadata supplied by the sample provider rather than from assay-based typing. The samples were drawn from two sources: the first 160 participants of the ongoing ImmuneRACE study, and fewer than 1,500 subjects contributed by 6 global collaborators. Nearly every sample came with metadata listing a de-identified subject ID, COVID-19 status, age in years and sex. Deeply sampled blood TCRbeta repertoires from subjects exposed to, actively infected with, or recovered from COVID-19 were included in the dataset. A freely available public database, intended as a resource for researchers studying the immune response to SARS-CoV-2, is where the repertoires were released. The paper's findings and limits, for the study overall: Clinical and demographic metadata were provided uncurated, with the amount varying by source and participant.

The specimen sequenced was peripheral blood. The TCR comes from an older man with acute or convalescent COVID-19. Here the chain combines TRBV11-3 and TRBJ2-1; confidence is insufficient to name the D gene. The CDR3 region has the sequence CASATTPSSYNEQFF. The base sequence is TGTGCCAGCGCCACTACTCCTAGCTCCTACAATGAGCAGTTCTTC.